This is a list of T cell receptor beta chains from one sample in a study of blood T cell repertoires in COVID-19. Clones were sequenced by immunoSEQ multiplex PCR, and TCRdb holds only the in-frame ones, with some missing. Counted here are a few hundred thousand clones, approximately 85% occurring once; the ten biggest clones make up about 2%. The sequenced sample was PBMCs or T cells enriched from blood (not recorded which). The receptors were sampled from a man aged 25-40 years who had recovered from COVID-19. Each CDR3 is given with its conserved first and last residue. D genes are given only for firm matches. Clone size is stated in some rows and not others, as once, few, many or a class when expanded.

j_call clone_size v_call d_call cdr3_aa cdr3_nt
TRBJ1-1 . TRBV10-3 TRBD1 CAIRSDRAVNTEAFF TGTGCCATCAGATCAGACAGGGCAGTGAACACTGAAGCTTTCTTT
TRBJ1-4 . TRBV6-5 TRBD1 CASGERGQGEKLFF TGTGCCAGCGGAGAAAGGGGGCAGGGTGAAAAACTGTTTTTT
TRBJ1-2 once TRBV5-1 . CASKHDLSNYGYTF TGCGCCAGCAAACATGATCTCTCAAACTATGGCTACACCTTC
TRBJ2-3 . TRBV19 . CASSIDMLPSTDTQYF TGTGCCAGTAGTATAGATATGCTACCTAGCACAGATACGCAGTATTTT
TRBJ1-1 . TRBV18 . CASRTTGLGYTEAFF TGTGCCAGCCGGACCACAGGGCTTGGGTACACTGAAGCTTTCTTT
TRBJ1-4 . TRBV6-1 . CASSEGFQAGEKLFF TGTGCCAGCAGTGAAGGTTTTCAAGCAGGTGAAAAACTGTTTTTT
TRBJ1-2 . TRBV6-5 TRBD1 CASSYADRLAYGYTF TGTGCCAGCAGTTACGCGGACAGGCTCGCCTATGGCTACACCTTC
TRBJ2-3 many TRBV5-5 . CASSLGGSGADTQYF TGTGCCAGCAGCCTGGGGGGATCGGGAGCAGATACGCAGTATTTT
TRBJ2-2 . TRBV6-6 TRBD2 CASSRLAGGLDTGELFF TGTGCCAGCAGCCGACTAGCGGGGGGGCTCGACACCGGGGAGCTGTTTTTT
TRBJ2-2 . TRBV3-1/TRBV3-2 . CASSPPGNTGELFF TGTGCCAGCAGCCCACCGGGGAACACCGGGGAGCTGTTTTTT
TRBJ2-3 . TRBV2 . CASKRSGVGGTSTDTQYF TGTGCCAGCAAACGGAGTGGTGTGGGCGGGACCAGCACAGATACGCAGTATTTT
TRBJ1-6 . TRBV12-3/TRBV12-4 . CASSFYNSPLHF TGTGCCAGCAGCTTTTATAATTCACCCCTCCACTTT
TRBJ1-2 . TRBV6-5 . CASRVQAHGYTF TGTGCCAGCAGGGTACAGGCCCATGGCTACACCTTC
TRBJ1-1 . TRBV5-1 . CASSPTRVENTEAFF TGCGCCAGCAGCCCCACGCGGGTTGAGAACACTGAAGCTTTCTTT
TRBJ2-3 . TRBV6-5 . CASSYSAVSDTQYF TGTGCCAGCAGTTACTCTGCAGTCTCGGATACGCAGTATTTT
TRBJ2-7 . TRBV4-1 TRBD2 CASSQRLAGGEQYF TGCGCCAGCAGCCAAAGACTAGCGGGGGGCGAGCAGTACTTC
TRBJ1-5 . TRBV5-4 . CASSFNSNQPQHF TGTGCCAGCAGCTTTAATAGCAATCAGCCCCAGCATTTT
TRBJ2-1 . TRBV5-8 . CASRTRDTSYNEQFF TGTGCCAGCAGAACCCGGGACACATCCTACAATGAGCAGTTCTTC
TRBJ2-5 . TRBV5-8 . CASSLWGGKETQYF TGTGCCAGCAGCTTGTGGGGCGGGAAAGAGACCCAGTACTTC
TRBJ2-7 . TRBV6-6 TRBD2 CATQSQRGVSYEQYF TGTGCCACGCAATCCCAGCGGGGGGTATCCTACGAGCAGTACTTC
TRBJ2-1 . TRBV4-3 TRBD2 CASSPIGTSGGGLVDNEQFF TGCGCCAGCAGCCCTATCGGGACTAGCGGGGGGGGTTTGGTAGACAATGAGCAGTTCTTC
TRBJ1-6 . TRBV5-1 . CASSATRGSYNSPLHF TGCGCCAGCAGCGCCACGCGGGGTTCCTATAATTCACCCCTCCACTTT
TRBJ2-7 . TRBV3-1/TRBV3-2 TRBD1 CASSSSVTGTGGPPYEQYF TGTGCCAGCAGCTCCTCAGTCACCGGGACAGGGGGCCCCCCCTACGAGCAGTACTTC
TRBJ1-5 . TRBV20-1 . CSASCPQNDQPQHF TGCAGTGCTAGTTGTCCGCAGAACGATCAGCCCCAGCATTTT
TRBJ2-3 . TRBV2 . CASSEPATESSTDTQYF TGTGCCAGCAGTGAGCCCGCAACAGAATCAAGCACAGATACGCAGTATTTT
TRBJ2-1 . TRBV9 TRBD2 CASSVVPGGYNEQFF TGTGCCAGCAGCGTAGTGCCGGGGGGTTACAATGAGCAGTTCTTC
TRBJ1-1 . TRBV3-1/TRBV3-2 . CASSQQGFGTEAFF TGTGCCAGCAGCCAACAGGGTTTTGGCACTGAAGCTTTCTTT
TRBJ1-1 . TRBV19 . CASSPWAGVGFTEAFF TGTGCCAGTAGCCCTTGGGCAGGGGTAGGCTTCACTGAAGCTTTCTTT
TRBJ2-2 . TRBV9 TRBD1 CASSVGQGPSTGELFF TGTGCCAGCAGCGTGGGACAGGGGCCCTCCACCGGGGAGCTGTTTTTT
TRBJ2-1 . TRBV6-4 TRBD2 CASSESSGGASEQFF TGTGCCAGCAGTGAATCTAGCGGGGGGGCCAGTGAGCAGTTCTTC
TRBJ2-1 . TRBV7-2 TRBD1 CASSYSGQGYNEQFF TGTGCCAGCAGTTACTCCGGACAGGGCTACAATGAGCAGTTCTTC
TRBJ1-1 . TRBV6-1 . CASSEVGGRNTEAFF TGTGCCAGCAGTGAAGTGGGGGGGAGGAACACTGAAGCTTTCTTT
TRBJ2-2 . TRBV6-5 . CASSYVEGTGELFF TGTGCCAGCAGTTATGTAGAGGGAACCGGGGAGCTGTTTTTT
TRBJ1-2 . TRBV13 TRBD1 CASSSSGRGGDYGYTF TGTGCCAGCAGCTCCAGTGGGAGAGGGGGCGACTATGGCTACACCTTC
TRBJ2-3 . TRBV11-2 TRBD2 CASSPRGAGGTTDTQYF TGTGCCAGCAGCCCTAGAGGTGCGGGGGGAACCACAGATACGCAGTATTTT
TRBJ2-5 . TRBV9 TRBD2 CASSVGTSGGAETQYF TGTGCCAGCAGCGTAGGGACTAGCGGGGGGGCAGAGACCCAGTACTTC
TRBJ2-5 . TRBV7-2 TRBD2 CASSSTSGAQETQYF TGTGCCAGCAGCTCGACTAGCGGGGCTCAAGAGACCCAGTACTTC
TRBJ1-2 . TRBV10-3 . CAISGDRIYGYTF TGTGCCATCAGTGGAGACAGGATCTATGGCTACACCTTC
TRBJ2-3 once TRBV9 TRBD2 CASSVGLAGGSTDTQYF TGTGCCAGCAGCGTAGGTCTAGCGGGGGGTAGCACAGATACGCAGTATTTT
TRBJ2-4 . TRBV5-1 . CASSLLLSHLSAKNIQYF TGCGCCAGCAGCTTGCTGTTGAGCCACCTGTCAGCCAAAAACATTCAGTACTTC
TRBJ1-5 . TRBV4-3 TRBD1 CASSPPRDRGLGSNQPQHF TGCGCCAGCAGCCCCCCCCGGGACAGGGGGCTTGGTAGCAATCAGCCCCAGCATTTT
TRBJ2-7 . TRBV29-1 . CSVIKVKEAYEQYF TGCAGCGTCATCAAGGTTAAGGAGGCCTACGAGCAGTACTTC
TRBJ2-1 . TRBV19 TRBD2 CASSPRGSYNEQFF TGTGCCAGTAGTCCGCGGGGGTCCTACAATGAGCAGTTCTTC
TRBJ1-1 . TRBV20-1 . CSAPGVTEAFF TGCAGTGCCCCAGGGGTCACTGAAGCTTTCTTT
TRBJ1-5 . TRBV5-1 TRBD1 CASSIGQGGGQPQHF TGCGCCAGCAGCATCGGACAGGGCGGGGGTCAGCCCCAGCATTTT
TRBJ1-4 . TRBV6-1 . CASSDTLDRFNEKLFF TGTGCCAGCAGTGATACGCTTGACAGGTTTAATGAAAAACTGTTTTTT
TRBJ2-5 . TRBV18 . CASSPGLMEGETQYF TGTGCCAGCTCACCCGGCCTAATGGAGGGAGAGACCCAGTACTTC
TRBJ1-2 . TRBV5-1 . CASSLAQGLYGYTF TGCGCCAGCAGCTTGGCGCAGGGACTCTATGGCTACACCTTC
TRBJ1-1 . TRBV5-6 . CASSFGVLNTEAFF TGTGCCAGCAGTTTCGGAGTACTGAACACTGAAGCTTTCTTT
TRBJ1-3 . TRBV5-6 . CASSLGGDTIYF TGTGCCAGCAGCTTGGGTGGAGACACCATATATTTT